A selection of T cell receptor beta chains follows, all from one sample in a study of T-cell reconstitution after alpha-beta-depleted transplantation in children. TCRdb analysed the PCR reads with MiXCR anew, one entry per CDR3 protein. Among some 240,000 distinct CDR3 sequences listed, approximately 9.9% were seen once. The sequencing here drew on PBMCs from the stem cell graft donor, taken from the stem cell graft. The receptors stem from a human donor who donated a stem cell graft to a child with SCID. The CDR3 runs from the conserved cysteine through the conserved F or W. The D gene is left open where the match is weak. The size entry is marked missing in some rows and otherwise reads once, few, many or a size class.

clone_size d_call j_call v_call cdr3_nt cdr3_aa
many TRBD1 TRBJ1-2 TRBV5-5 TGTGCCAGCAGCTCGGGACAGGGATCTGGCTACACCTTC CASSSGQGSGYTF
few - TRBJ1-2 TRBV5-1 TGCGCCAGCAGAAACACAGGGCGAGGACCAAGGGGTGGCTACACCTTC CASRNTGRGPRGGYTF
- TRBD1 TRBJ1-5 TRBV11-2 TGTGCCAGCAGCTTACCTATAAGTAAAACAGGGGGCAATCAGCCCCAGCATTTT CASSLPISKTGGNQPQHF
many - TRBJ2-7 TRBV7-9 TGTGCCAGCAGCTTATTCCGCTACGAGCAGTACTTC CASSLFRYEQYF
many - TRBJ2-7 TRBV18 TGTGCCAGCTCACCAAACACCGGCAACTACGAGCAGTACTTC CASSPNTGNYEQYF
- - TRBJ1-5 TRBV27 TGTGCCAGCCGTCGTGGAGGACAGCCCCAGCATTTT CASRRGGQPQHF
many - TRBJ1-2 TRBV20-1 TGCAGTGCCCGGACCCGCTACACCTTC CSARTRYTF
many - TRBJ2-7 TRBV7-2 TGTGCCAGCAGCTTCACACAGTACCTTGACTACGAGCAGTACTTC CASSFTQYLDYEQYF
few TRBD2 TRBJ2-1 TRBV3-1 TGTGCCAGCAGCCTGCGGGGGGGGGACTACAATGAGCAGTTCTTC CASSLRGGDYNEQFF
many - TRBJ2-7 TRBV9 TGTGCCAGCAGCCCAAATCCGGGGGTACGATCCTACGAGCAGTACTTC CASSPNPGVRSYEQYF
many - TRBJ2-3 TRBV5-1 TGCGCCAGCAGCTTGGTCGGGCAGGGAACAGATACGCAGTATTTT CASSLVGQGTDTQYF
many - TRBJ1-6 TRBV2 TGTGCCAGCAACGTTGGACGGAGAAATTCACCCCTCCACTTT CASNVGRRNSPLHF
many - TRBJ1-1 TRBV6-1 TGTGCCACGACCCGGGGGAGGGCGCACCTGAACACTGAAGCTTTCTTT CATTRGRAHLNTEAFF
many - TRBJ2-5 TRBV11-2 TGTGCCAGCAGCCCCGCCGGGTACCAAGAGACCCAGTACTTC CASSPAGYQETQYF
few - TRBJ2-7 TRBV7-6 TGTGCCAGCAGCCTACGGACAGCAGACCCCTACTACGAGCAGTACTTC CASSLRTADPYYEQYF
many - TRBJ1-6 TRBV5-1 TGCGCCAGCAGCTTGATACAGGGCCGAAATTCACCCCTCCACTTT CASSLIQGRNSPLHF
many - TRBJ2-7 TRBV27 TGTGCCAGCAGGACAAGCCCCCTTTACGAGCAGTACTTC CASRTSPLYEQYF
once - TRBJ1-5 TRBV3-1 TGTGCCAGCAGCCATGATAGGCCGGGGGCGGTCTATAGCAATCAGCCCCAGCATTTT CASSHDRPGAVYSNQPQHF
many - TRBJ2-3 TRBV5-1 TGCGCCAGCAGCCCCCACACACTGCCTACGCAGTATTTT CASSPHTLPTQYF
few - TRBJ1-1 TRBV21-1 TGTGCCAGCAGCAGGGCTAACAGGGTAATGAACACTGAAGCTTTCTTT CASSRANRVMNTEAFF
many - TRBJ1-1 TRBV20-1 TGCAGTGCTCCCCAAGAGGTGGGGGTTACTGAAGCTTTCTTT CSAPQEVGVTEAFF
many - TRBJ2-7 TRBV5-5 TGTGCCAGCAGCCCCGGGGCTGGATTCTACGAGCAGTACTTC CASSPGAGFYEQYF
many - TRBJ2-7 TRBV5-6 TGTGCCAGCAGCCTGGTGGACAGAGACGAGCAGTACTTC CASSLVDRDEQYF
many - TRBJ1-1 TRBV12-3/TRBV12-4 TGTGCCAGCAGTTTAGGCAGGAGGAAAACTGAAGCTTTCTTT CASSLGRRKTEAFF
many - TRBJ2-2 TRBV7-7 TGTGCCAGCAGCTTAGGTGTGGATCCAAACACCGGGGAGCTGTTTTTT CASSLGVDPNTGELFF
many - TRBJ1-2 TRBV5-1 TGCGCCAGCAGCTTGGCAAGAAGTGGCTACACCTTC CASSLARSGYTF
many TRBD1 TRBJ1-5 TRBV5-1 TGCGCCAGCAGGGAGGGGACAGGGAGGGTTCAGCCCCAGCATTTT CASREGTGRVQPQHF
many TRBD1 TRBJ2-7 TRBV2 TGTGCCAGCAGTGAAGGGGACAGGGTCGACGAGCAGTACTTC CASSEGDRVDEQYF
many - TRBJ1-1 TRBV5-6 TGTGCCAGCAGCTCTTGGGGACTGGAGAACACTGAAGCTTTCTTT CASSSWGLENTEAFF
many - TRBJ2-4 TRBV5-6 TGTGCCAGCAGCTCGAGGATCCAAAAAGCCAAAAACATTCAGTACTTC CASSSRIQKAKNIQYF
few - TRBJ1-2 TRBV20-1 TGCAGTGCTTCACCGGGACAACACCTTGCTAACTATGGCTACACCTTC CSASPGQHLANYGYTF
many - TRBJ2-7 TRBV18 TGTGCCAGCTCGCTCTCCGGGCCCCAGAGCGTGAACGAGCAGTACTTC CASSLSGPQSVNEQYF
many - TRBJ2-3 TRBV15 TGTGCCACCAGCATCGGACCGATTAGCACAGATACGCAGTATTTT CATSIGPISTDTQYF
many - TRBJ1-1 TRBV5-1 TGCGCCAGCAGCTTGTGGCGCCAGAACACTGAAGCTTTCTTT CASSLWRQNTEAFF
many TRBD2 TRBJ2-1 TRBV20-1 TGCAGTACGACTAGCGGGGGGGCCCGCAGGTTAATGAATGAGCAGTTCTTC CSTTSGGARRLMNEQFF
many - TRBJ1-3 TRBV4-1 TGCGCCAGCAGCCAAGATCGGTCTGGAAACACCATATATTTT CASSQDRSGNTIYF
many - TRBJ1-6 TRBV12-3/TRBV12-4 TGTGCCAGCAGTTTAGGGGGGGCGCTTTCACCCCTCCACTTT CASSLGGALSPLHF
many - TRBJ1-1 TRBV9 TGTGCCAGCAGCGTAGTTGGTACGAACACTGAAGCTTTCTTT CASSVVGTNTEAFF
many - TRBJ2-7 TRBV20-1 TGCAGTGCTAGAAACAGATACTACGAGCAGTACTTC CSARNRYYEQYF
many - TRBJ2-1 TRBV12-3/TRBV12-4 TGTGCCAGCAATCCCAATTACAATGAGCAGTTCTTC CASNPNYNEQFF
many - TRBJ1-1 TRBV4-2 TGTGCCAGCAGCCAGAGCCTGAACACTGAAGCTTTCTTT CASSQSLNTEAFF
many TRBD1 TRBJ1-2 TRBV20-1 TGCAGTGCTAGGAGGGGACAGGTGGGCGGCTACACCTTC CSARRGQVGGYTF
many - TRBJ1-1 TRBV20-1 TGCAGTGCTAGAGTCGGGACGTCTGAAGCTTTCTTT CSARVGTSEAFF
few - TRBJ1-2 TRBV12-3/TRBV12-4 TGTGCCAGCAGTTCAAGGGGAGTCTATGGCTACACCTTC CASSSRGVYGYTF
- - TRBJ2-7 TRBV12-3/TRBV12-4 TGTGCCAGCAGTTTAAACCTAGGGGGCGCGGGGGAATCCCCCTACGAGCAGTACTTC CASSLNLGGAGESPYEQYF
many - TRBJ1-1 TRBV29-1 TGCAGCGTTGCACGGGGTTTGAACACTGAAGCTTTCTTT CSVARGLNTEAFF
many TRBD1 TRBJ1-2 TRBV5-6 TGTGCCAGCGGACAGGGGGCGTTTGGCTACACCTTC CASGQGAFGYTF
many TRBD2 TRBJ2-5 TRBV20-1 TGCAGTGCTAGAGATCGCGGGGGGTACCAAGAGACCCAGTACTTC CSARDRGGYQETQYF
many TRBD1 TRBJ2-2 TRBV5-1 TGCGCCAGCAGCTTGGCCCAGGGGGTCACCGGGGAGCTGTTTTTT CASSLAQGVTGELFF
many TRBD2 TRBJ2-5 TRBV7-2 TGTGCCAGCAGCTTAGCGGGGACTAGACAAGAGACCCAGTACTTC CASSLAGTRQETQYF
many TRBD1 TRBJ2-3 TRBV5-1 TGCGCCAGCTCGACAGGGGGCAGAGCAGATACGCAGTATTTT CASSTGGRADTQYF
many - TRBJ2-7 TRBV5-1 TGCGCCAGCAGCTTGTCGCAGGGACGCTCCTACGAGCAGTACTTC CASSLSQGRSYEQYF
many - TRBJ2-7 TRBV27 TGTGCCAGCAGTTCAGATACAGGGTTCCACGAGCAGTACTTC CASSSDTGFHEQYF